This entry describes one TCR beta chain. The antigen is unknown. Assay used: immunoSEQ multiplex PCR; TCRdb lists only in-frame clones, some missing. The sample yields fewer than 400,000 clones, approximately 67% seen once. These data come from a study of cytotoxic CD8 clonotypes in ibrutinib-treated CLL. Study-level background: A mean of around 260,000 productive templates and tens of thousands of productive rearrangements was obtained per sample. Findings of the study overall: Private clonotypes, not public ones, expanded at ibrutinib response. Baseline clonality, higher than in age-matched healthy donors, tracked circulating CD8+ T-cell counts.

J was trimmed by 5 bases and V by 3 bases; bases with no gene match: 8. This CDR3 spans 16 amino acids. This sequence was found in a human donor with chronic lymphocytic leukemia. Sequenced material: PBMCs, taken after 36 months of ibrutinib treatment. The rearrangement uses TRBV23-1 and TRBJ2-3; 10 nucleotides line up with TRBD2. TRBV23-1 counts as an open reading frame of uncertain function. CDR3 coding DNA: TGCGCCAGCAGTCACCGAGCGGGAGGGCCGGGAGATACGCAGTATTTT. Translating gives CASSHRAGGPGDTQYF.